Sequencing of this T cell receptor (beta chain) was carried out in a study of vaccination effects on CD4 cells after COVID-19 (dated by TCRdb to 2021 to 2024). At the level of the whole study: Participants received two doses of either the BNT162b2 or the mRNA-1273 mRNA SARS-CoV-2 vaccine. Pre-vaccine samples were drawn from two convalescent patients 16 days and one week before the first dose, at 142 and 148 days after COVID-19 diagnosis. SARS-CoV-2 spike-specific CD4+ TCR repertoires were compared before and after mRNA vaccination in COVID-19 convalescent patients and in infection-naive vaccine recipients. In the study, cultures from other donors were sequenced using the Oncomine TCR Beta short-read assay on an Illumina iSeq 100. Altogether, around 11 COVID-19 convalescent patients and a few SARS-CoV-2-naive healthy vaccine recipients made up the full study. Study-wide findings and limitations: Marked clonal contraction was observed in both infection-induced and vaccine-induced clones at late post-vaccination timepoints, consistent with waning T cell responses. For convalescent patients, new clones induced by the vaccine made up most of the post-vaccine spike-reactive repertoire, and these new clones were largely distinct from the clones induced by infection. The study was limited by a small number of convalescent patients, and early post-infection timepoints were lacking.

CDR1 and CDR2 are drawn from the germline V gene (reference sequence): LNHDA, SQIVND. The CDR3 covers 14 residues, taking in both the cysteine and the phenylalanine. The entry retains the CDR3 DNA only, 42 bases that are in frame from base 1. V was cut back by 6 bases and J by 0 bases, leaving a gap of 11 bases between them. Libraries were constructed by the immunoSEQ multiplex PCR assay. TCR beta CDR3 sequencing was performed on DNA from the cultured, isolated CD4+ T cells. The study's own analysis went as follows. Non-productive TCR sequences were removed, reads were trimmed to the CDR3 region, and CDR3s of at least 7 amino acids were retained. Antigen-specific clonotypes were identified with the MANAFEST web app by comparing expansion in peptide wells against reference cultures. Positive clones required FDR<0.05 expansion versus reference and all other wells, odds ratio above 5, and frequency above 0.1% in two replicate wells. A clonotype was defined as cross-reactive if the clonotype was significantly expanded both in SARS-CoV-2 spike wells and in at least one common cold coronavirus spike condition. CDR3 similarity was assessed by Levenshtein distance with the stringdist R package, and unrooted trees were built with ape in R 3.6.1. Held by TCRdb, this immuneACCESS table contains in-frame sequences only and omits some clones. Under half of the omission traces to an unresolved V gene where checked; the cause of the rest is unknown. V and J calls plus clone size are reproduced from that table; the DNA served to infer D and trimming. Across this sample there are approximately 40,000 clones, with over 60% seen only once. The ten largest clones represent 30% to 40% of the sample.

Remarks on this clone: The target of this receptor is not known. No base qualities exist here, and no much larger clone lies one base off it.

The ViraFEST assay stimulated PBMC with viral peptide pools and then used TCR sequencing to identify antigen-specific CD4+ T cell clonotypes by expansion. After less than 13 days of culture, CD4+ T cells were isolated with the EasySep CD4+ T cell isolation kit. Convalescent patients had PCR-confirmed SARS-CoV-2 infection between March and December 2020, before Alpha, Beta and Delta variants emerged in the United States. Each well held around 2 million PBMC cultured in IMDM containing roughly 4.9% human AB serum, approximately 10 IU/ml IL-2 and gentamicin, along with roughly 10 ug/ml peptides. On days 3 and 7, half of the culture medium was replaced with fresh IL-2-containing medium. Unless noted otherwise, every peptide stimulation condition was cultured in triplicate wells. Using Ficoll-Paque Plus gradient centrifugation, PBMC were separated from whole blood and then either used fresh or cryopreserved at -140C. Genomic DNA was extracted from cultured CD4+ T cells with the QIAamp micro DNA kit.

Sequenced here: CD4+ T cells from PBMCs cultured with a peptide pool, sampled before COVID-19 vaccination. This clonotype originated in a human donor who had a prior SARS-CoV-2 infection. The V gene is TRBV19 and the J gene is TRBJ2-5; possibly the D gene is TRBD2, per 7 matching bases. The nucleotide sequence is TGTGCCAGTAGGAGGGGGGGGAACCAAGAGACCCAGTACTTC. This yields the protein CASRRGGNQETQYF.